These 14 T cell receptor beta chains share one sample of origin, sequenced in a study of glioma-infiltrating T cells after dendritic cell vaccination. Time point meaning: after dendritic cell vaccination, including at tumor progression/relapse. This table comes from immunoSEQ multiplex PCR, and its TCRdb copy is limited to in-frame clones, with some not included. This repertoire shows about 50,000 clones, approximately 90% found once; its top ten account for 5.3%. The sample in question was blood, obtained after dendritic cell vaccination. The receptors derive from a human donor with glioblastoma.

This chain uses TRBV28 with TRBJ2-7, with D maybe TRBD1 (5 bases). Trimming left V 5 bases short and J 2 bases short, with 13 bases between. The CDR3 is 14 amino acids. CDR1 is MDHEN, CDR2 SYDVKM, per germline. The CDR3 region has the DNA TGTGCCAGCAGTCAGACAGTTATTCCCTACGAGCAGTACTTC. This encodes CASSQTVIPYEQYF. The complete variable domain, with remaining parts taken from reference TRBV28 and TRBJ2-7, reads DVKVTQSSRYLVKRTGEKVFLECVQDMDHENMFWYRQDPGLGLRLIYFSYDVKMKEKGDIPEGYSVSREKKERFSLILESASTNQTSMYLCASSQTVIPYEQYFGPGTRLTVT.

V usage is TRBV9 and J usage is TRBJ2-7; D is unclear. CDR3 length: 14 residues. Looked up from germline, CDR1 is SGDLS and CDR2 is YYNGEE. Trimming took off 0 bases at V and 5 bases at J, with 12 bases between the two ends. This chain's CDR3 is CASSVGGGWDEQYF. CDR3 DNA: TGTGCCAGCAGCGTAGGAGGTGGTTGGGACGAGCAGTACTTC. Looking up the rest from reference TRBV9 and TRBJ2-7 gives the full variable domain: DSGVTQTPKHLITATGQRVTLRCSPRSGDLSVYWYQQSLDQGLQFLIQYYNGEERAKGNILERFSAQQFPDLHSELNLSSLELGDSALYFCASSVGGGWDEQYFGPGTRLTVT.

The chain joins TRBV6-5 to TRBJ1-3; 7 bases agree with TRBD1. The germline CDR1 and CDR2 sequences are MNHEY and SVGAGI. Trimming at V came to 0 bases and at J to 4 bases, leaving 6 bases not matched to a gene. CDR3 length: 16 amino acids. The CDR3 coding sequence is TGTGCCAGCAGTTACTCGATCAGGGGACAGGGAAACACCATATATTTT. This codes for CASSYSIRGQGNTIYF.

The chain carries TRBV12-5 and TRBJ2-5, with TRBD2 identical over 12 bases. Per germline, CDR1 LGHNT and CDR2 FRNRAP. With V trimmed by 5 bases and J by 4 bases, 8 bases remained unmatched. The CDR3 covers 16 residues. The DNA of the CDR3 is TGTGCTAGTGGTCCCGGAGGGACTAGCGGGCCAGAGACCCAGTACTTC. This gives the protein CASGPGGTSGPETQYF.

This clone was detected only a few times. The genes are TRBV6-1 and TRBJ1-1; 7 positions match TRBD1. The CDR3 is 12 amino acids. The V gene's germline CDR1 is MNHNS and CDR2 SASEGT. V shed 5 bases, J shed 8 bases, and the junction held 5 bases outside the gene matches. In DNA form, the CDR3 reads TGTGCCAGCAGTACTTACAGGGGAGAAGCTTTCTTT. Amino acid sequence: CASSTYRGEAFF.

The chain links TRBV7-3 to TRBJ2-7; 13 nucleotides line up with TRBD2. The trim removed 5 bases at V and 3 bases at J, leaving 1 base unmatched. CDR1 and CDR2 (germline): SGHTA, FQGTGA. The CDR3 consists of 14 residues. CDR3 in amino acids: CASSRTSGGYEQYF. The CDR3 DNA reads TGTGCCAGCAGCCGGACTAGCGGGGGCTACGAGCAGTACTTC.

The chain carries TRBV18 and TRBJ1-2; 7 bases align to TRBD1. With V trimmed by 2 bases and J by 6 bases, 3 bases remained unmatched. The CDR3 is 13 residues long. CDR1 and CDR2 from the germline V gene are KGHSH and LQKENI. The CDR3 spells CASSPTGVDGYTF. DNA for the CDR3: TGTGCCAGCTCACCAACAGGGGTTGATGGCTACACCTTC.

The chain combines TRBV28 with TRBJ1-1, with 9 bases identical to TRBD1. V was pared by 7 bases and J by 3 bases, with 9 bases of the junction left unmatched. This CDR3 has 15 residues. In germline, CDR1 is MDHEN, CDR2 SYDVKM. CDR3 amino acids: CASNHRDREHTEAFF. The CDR3 DNA follows: TGTGCCAGCAACCACCGGGACAGGGAACACACTGAAGCTTTCTTT.

The CDR3 reads CASSIGGSYNEQFF. The DNA for the CDR3 is TGTGCCAGTAGTATCGGGGGCTCCTACAATGAGCAGTTCTTC. The chain links TRBV19 to TRBJ2-1, with a possible D match to TRBD2 (6 bases). The CDR3 has 14 residues. Germline CDR1 reads LNHDA; CDR2 reads SQIVND (reference sequence). V was clipped by 3 bases and J by 0 bases, with 6 bases between them.

This chain links TRBV4-3 with TRBJ1-2; no reliable D call. Germline CDR1 is LGHNA and CDR2 is YSLEER. This CDR3 region has 19 residues. V was cut by 1 base and J by 6 bases, with 27 bases left in between. CDR3 sequence reads: CASSQGTSDVGSRVNGYTF. In nucleotides, the CDR3 is TGCGCCAGCAGCCAAGGTACGTCGGACGTAGGGAGTCGAGTCAATGGCTACACCTTC.

This chain links TRBV6-5 with TRBJ1-2; the D gene is possibly TRBD1 (6 bases). The CDR3 sequence is 13 residues long. Germline V gene sequence: CDR1 MNHEY, CDR2 SVGAGI. Deletions cut 6 bases from V and 8 bases from J, with 16 bases between. The CDR3 bases are TGTGCCAGCAGCCAGAACAGGGTCTACGGCTACACCTTC. This sequence encodes CASSQNRVYGYTF.

This clone was picked up one time. V is TRBV4-1 and J is TRBJ2-2; D uncertain. CDR1 is MGHRA, CDR2 YSYEKL, per germline. V dropped 1 base and J dropped 7 bases, with 13 bases sitting between them. The CDR3 is 15 residues long. The DNA of the CDR3 is TGCGCCAGCAGCCAAGTTCCTGGGTCGGGCGGGGAGCTGTTTTTT. It is translated as CASSQVPGSGGELFF.

The chain recombines TRBV5-1 with TRBJ2-3; TRBD2 aligns across 11 bases. Germline V gene lookup returns CDR1 SGHRS and CDR2 YFSETQ. The junction had 10 bases not matched to a gene; V was cut back by 7 bases and J by 6 bases. The CDR3 extends over 15 amino acids. Here the CDR3 DNA reads TGCGCCAGCGGAACTAGCGGGAGTCGAATGGATACGCAGTATTTT. Protein product: CASGTSGSRMDTQYF.

The chain employs TRBV29-1 and TRBJ2-7; TRBD2 is a possible D gene (7 bases). Trimming took 4 bases from V and 2 from J, leaving 18 bases between them. This CDR3 comprises 15 residues. Germline V gives CDR1 SQVTM, CDR2 ANQGSEA. CDR3 nucleotide sequence: TGCAGCGTTGCTATGGGGGGGCAGAGGACCTACGAGCAGTACTTC. Its protein is CSVAMGGQRTYEQYF.